Each of the 32 T cell receptor beta chains below was sequenced from the same sample in a study of blood T cell repertoires in COVID-19. Generated by immunoSEQ multiplex PCR, the TCRdb table keeps only in-frame clones and is missing some. The sample contains 200,000 to 300,000 clones, around 83% of which appear only once. Sequencing was performed on peripheral blood. These TCRs come from a woman in her 40s who had recovered from COVID-19.

V usage is TRBV27 and J usage is TRBJ1-2; the match to TRBD1 covers 11 bases. The V and J ends lost 7 bases and 0 bases, in that order; junction bases with no gene match: 13. Germline CDR1 MNHEY, CDR2 SMNVEV (reference sequence). The CDR3 spans 18 residues. The DNA for the CDR3 is TGTGCCAGCATGCTGATTGGACAGGGGGCTAGAGCTAACTATGGCTACACCTTC. It translates to CASMLIGQGARANYGYTF.

The gene calls are TRBV28 and TRBJ1-4; D gene unclear. The CDR3 runs 15 residues. In germline, CDR1 is MDHEN, CDR2 SYDVKM. Trimming removed 6 bases from V and 5 bases from J, with 16 bases in between. The CDR3 region is CASSVLVRGNEKLFF. CDR3 nucleotide sequence: TGTGCCAGCAGCGTGTTAGTCCGGGGAAATGAAAAACTGTTTTTT.

The gene calls are TRBV5-1 and TRBJ2-2; D is uncertain. CDR1 and CDR2 from the germline V gene are SGHRS and YFSETQ. The V and J ends lost 0 bases and 0 bases respectively, with 18 bases between them. The CDR3 has 19 residues. CDR3 in DNA: TGCGCCAGCAGCTTGGCTCCCGCCGCAGGCACCGCGAACACCGGGGAGCTGTTTTTT. It is translated as CASSLAPAAGTANTGELFF.

This chain connects TRBV7-9 to TRBJ1-2; 11 bases agree with TRBD1. The V gene's germline CDR1 is SEHNR and CDR2 FQNEAQ (reference sequence). The ends lost 5 bases at V and 5 bases at J; junction bases unmatched: 7. The CDR3 consists of 15 residues. CDR3 sequence: CASSTGQGARYGYTF. In DNA form, the CDR3 reads TGTGCCAGCAGCACCGGACAGGGGGCTCGTTATGGCTACACCTTC.

CDR3: CATSEPNKEKLFF. The CDR3 DNA reads TGTGCCACCAGTGAACCTAATAAAGAAAAACTGTTTTTT. The rearrangement joins TRBV24-1 to TRBJ1-4; no clear D. This CDR3 is built from 13 residues. The ends were cut back, 4 bases at V and 8 bases at J, with 10 bases in the middle. CDR1 KGHDR and CDR2 SFDVKD come from the germline V gene.

The chain carries TRBV10-3 and TRBJ2-3, with 11 bases matching TRBD1. Germline assignment: CDR1 ENHRY and CDR2 SYGVKD. Trimming cost V 10 bases and J 2 bases; bases outside gene matches: 11. The CDR3 runs to 16 residues. The CDR3 DNA sequence: TGTGCCACCTATGAACGGGACAGGGGGAACACAGATACGCAGTATTTT. It specifies CATYERDRGNTDTQYF.

The chain uses TRBV18 and TRBJ1-6, with TRBD1 matching over 7 bases. Germline V gene sequence: CDR1 KGHSH, CDR2 LQKENI. The ends lost 6 bases at V and 8 bases at J; junction bases unmatched: 7. The CDR3 contains 14 residues. CDR3 sequence reads: CASSPGGIDSPLHF. CDR3 bases: TGTGCCAGCTCTCCAGGGGGGATCGATTCACCCCTCCACTTT.

For the CDR3, the DNA is TGTGCCAGCAGTGTAAAGCTCTATGGCTACACCTTC. Protein sequence: CASSVKLYGYTF. The V call is TRBV2, the J call TRBJ1-2, with unresolved D. CDR1 SNHLY and CDR2 FYNNEI come from the germline V gene. The CDR3 covers 12 residues. The V and J ends lost 4 bases and 4 bases respectively, with 7 bases between them.

The chain carries TRBV6-4 and TRBJ1-2; D ambiguous. The CDR3 has 14 residues. The germline V gene has CDR1 MRHNA and CDR2 SNTAGT. V shed 2 bases and J shed 5 bases, with 12 bases lying between them. The CDR3 coding sequence is TGTGCCAGCAGTGACCCGACATTGTTTTATGGCTACACCTTC. It translates to CASSDPTLFYGYTF.

The V call is TRBV2, the J call TRBJ2-5; TRBD2 matches 8 bases. The CDR3 has 13 amino acids. Germline V gene lookup returns CDR1 SNHLY and CDR2 FYNNEI. V lost 9 bases, J lost 2 bases, and 5 bases stayed unmatched. The CDR3 nucleotides are TGTGCCAGATCGCGGGGGGCTCAAGAGACCCAGTACTTC. It specifies CARSRGAQETQYF.

This chain uses TRBV10-3 with TRBJ2-1; 8 bases fit TRBD2. Germline CDR1 ENHRY, CDR2 SYGVKD. The trim removed 2 bases at V and 4 bases at J, leaving 10 bases unmatched. The CDR3 has 17 residues. In DNA, the CDR3 is TGTGCCATCAGTGAGCTTGGAAGGGCTAGCGGGTACAATGAGCAGTTCTTC. It is translated as CAISELGRASGYNEQFF.

The chain is built from TRBV27 and TRBJ2-1, with TRBD2 matching over 9 bases. CDR3 length equals 15 residues. V dropped 5 bases and J dropped 6; count of bases not matched to a gene: 8. Germline V CDR1 and CDR2: MNHEY, SMNVEV (reference sequence). The CDR3 sequence is CASSPGAGGLNEQFF. The CDR3 nucleotides are TGTGCCAGCAGTCCAGGAGCGGGGGGACTCAATGAGCAGTTCTTC.

The genes are TRBV6-1 and TRBJ2-7, with a possible D match to TRBD2 (5 bases). CDR1 and CDR2 (germline): MNHNS, SASEGT. The germline V and J ends were trimmed by 4 bases and 5 bases, with 12 bases remaining between them. The CDR3 totals 13 residues. CDR3 sequence reads: CASSGAFGDEQYF. The CDR3 bases are TGTGCCAGCAGTGGAGCCTTCGGGGACGAGCAGTACTTC.

This CDR3 is CASRPGGSGGPNEQFF. In DNA form, the CDR3 reads TGTGCCAGCCGACCCGGGGGTAGCGGGGGGCCCAATGAGCAGTTCTTC. The chain has TRBV9 and TRBJ2-1, with 10 bases identical to TRBD2. Germline V lookup: CDR1 SGDLS, CDR2 YYNGEE. This CDR3 is 16 amino acids long. V was pared by 7 bases and J by 6 bases, with 13 bases of the junction left unmatched.

This clone was recorded once. This chain connects TRBV6-5 to TRBJ1-5, with D possibly being TRBD1 (5 bases). Germline assignment: CDR1 MNHEY and CDR2 SVGAGI. With 8 bases removed from V and 9 bases from J, the gap between germline ends came to 17 bases. This CDR3 is 13 amino acids long. In DNA form, the CDR3 reads TGTGCCAGCTCTCCCATCGGGGGTCTGCCCCAGCATTTT. Its translation: CASSPIGGLPQHF.

The genes are TRBV5-4 and TRBJ2-3, with 12 nucleotides matching TRBD2. The CDR3 is made up of 19 amino acids. Germline CDR1 and CDR2: SGHNT and YYREEE (reference sequence). The trim removed 0 bases at V and 1 base at J, leaving 9 bases unmatched. The DNA for the CDR3 is TGTGCCAGCAGCTTGGAGGGCCTAGCGGGGGGGCTGGGCACAGATACGCAGTATTTT. It translates to CASSLEGLAGGLGTDTQYF.

This chain links TRBV28 with TRBJ1-5; D perhaps matches TRBD1 (5 bases). Trimming took 8 bases from V and 2 from J, leaving 16 bases between them. Germline V lookup: CDR1 MDHEN, CDR2 SYDVKM. The CDR3 runs to 15 residues. As DNA, the CDR3 is TGTGCCAGCGTGGCGGCGCAGGGCGGCAATCAGCCCCAGCATTTT. This sequence encodes CASVAAQGGNQPQHF.

The chain carries TRBV6-5 and TRBJ1-5, with TRBD1 matching over 9 bases. With 7 bases clipped from V and 7 bases from J, the junction kept 11 bases outside the gene matches. CDR1 and CDR2 from the germline V gene are MNHEY and SVGAGI. This CDR3 is 15 amino acids long. The DNA of the CDR3 is TGTGCCAGCAAGCCCCAGACAGGGGGTAGGCAGCCCCAGCATTTT. As protein: CASKPQTGGRQPQHF.

This chain links TRBV12-5 with TRBJ1-5; D might be TRBD1 (5 bases). V lost 0 bases, J lost 4 bases, and 10 bases lay in between. Germline loops: CDR1 LGHNT, CDR2 FRNRAP. The CDR3 loop spans 15 amino acids. CDR3 in DNA: TGTGCTAGTGGTTTGGTACGAACAGGTAATCAGCCCCAGCATTTT. Translation gives CASGLVRTGNQPQHF.

The chain links TRBV28 to TRBJ2-6; TRBD1 agrees at 10 bases. The germline CDR1 and CDR2 sequences are MDHEN and SYDVKM. The V segment lost 5 bases and the J segment 0 bases; nucleotides outside the gene matches: 13. The CDR3 runs to 20 residues. As DNA, the CDR3 is TGTGCCAGCAGTCCCGTGACAGGGGGCGCCCCTCTCTCTGGGGCCAACGTCCTGACTTTC. It translates to CASSPVTGGAPLSGANVLTF.

The genes are TRBV11-2 and TRBJ2-2, with D tentatively TRBD1 (6 bases). V lost 4 bases, J lost 5 bases, and 11 bases lay in between. The CDR3 has 14 amino acids. Germline V gene sequence: CDR1 SGHAT, CDR2 FQNNGV. CDR3 coding DNA: TGTGCCAGCAGCTCCAGGGGTCGGACCGGGGAGCTGTTTTTT. Residues: CASSSRGRTGELFF.

The rearrangement joins TRBV19 to TRBJ1-1; D remains ambiguous. Germline V CDR1 and CDR2: LNHDA, SQIVND (reference sequence). The CDR3 is 14 residues long. Trimming took 7 bases from V and 0 from J, leaving 12 bases between them. The CDR3 DNA sequence: TGTGCCAGTACCACAATATACATGAACACTGAAGCTTTCTTT. Protein product: CASTTIYMNTEAFF. Looking up the rest from reference TRBV19 and TRBJ1-1 gives the full variable domain: DGGITQSPKYLFRKEGQNVTLSCEQNLNHDAMYWYRQDPGQGLRLIYYSQIVNDFQKGDIAEGYSVSREKKESFPLTVTSAQKNPTAFYLCASTTIYMNTEAFFGQGTRLTVV.

The chain combines TRBV3-1 (or the pseudogene TRBV3-2) with TRBJ2-7; D might be TRBD1 (5 bases). This CDR3 comprises 12 residues. The V gene lost 5 bases and the J gene lost 4 bases, with 9 bases spanning the gap. CDR1 and CDR2 from the germline V gene are LGHDT and YNNKEL (reference sequence). This CDR3 reads CASSRSGYEQYF. CDR3 nucleotides: TGTGCCAGCAGCAGGTCAGGGTACGAGCAGTACTTC.

This clone appeared once. Other DNA variants within this sample encode the same CDR3. Written as DNA, the CDR3 is TGTGCCAGCAGTTTGGACAGTATCTACGAGCAGTACTTC. It is translated as CASSLDSIYEQYF. The chain has TRBV28 and TRBJ2-7; tentative D call: TRBD1 (6 bases). This CDR3 is built from 13 residues. Trimming removed 3 bases at V and 3 bases at J, with 9 bases between. CDR1 and CDR2 (germline): MDHEN, SYDVKM.

V gene TRBV4-1 combines with J gene TRBJ1-6; D is ambiguous. Germline-derived CDR1 and CDR2 are MGHRA and YSYEKL. The V and J ends lost 1 base and 8 bases respectively, with 6 bases between them. This CDR3 contains 13 residues. Here the CDR3 reads CASSQVADSPLHF. DNA of the CDR3: TGCGCCAGCAGCCAAGTTGCGGATTCACCCCTCCACTTT.

The chain carries TRBV3-1 (or the pseudogene TRBV3-2) and TRBJ2-5; TRBD2 is a possible D gene (5 bases). Trimming pared 1 base from V and 1 base from J, leaving 7 bases between. Germline V lookup: CDR1 LGHDT, CDR2 YNNKEL (reference sequence). This CDR3 is 14 amino acids long. CDR3 residues: CASSQGLFQETQYF. CDR3 DNA sequence: TGTGCCAGCAGCCAAGGACTATTCCAAGAGACCCAGTACTTC.

This rearrangement joins TRBV11-2 to TRBJ1-2; the match to TRBD1 covers 8 bases. Germline V gives CDR1 SGHAT, CDR2 FQNNGV. V dropped 7 bases and J dropped 8; count of bases not matched to a gene: 15. The length of the CDR3 is 15 residues. The CDR3 loop reads CASTLSEGQALGYTF. The CDR3 nucleotides are TGTGCCAGCACACTTTCTGAGGGACAGGCATTGGGCTACACCTTC.

V and J are TRBV28 and TRBJ2-5; TRBD1 matches at 7 bases. Germline lookup yields CDR1 MDHEN and CDR2 SYDVKM. The CDR3 runs 12 residues. The V gene end was trimmed by 8 bases and the J gene end by 4 bases; junction bases not matched to a gene: 4. CDR3 sequence reads: CASRGQRETQYF. The DNA of the CDR3 is TGTGCCAGCCGGGGACAGAGAGAGACCCAGTACTTC.

The chain has TRBV19 and TRBJ2-1; unclear D gene. CDR3 length equals 13 residues. Trimming removed 3 bases at V and 5 bases at J, with 8 bases between. Germline CDR1 and CDR2: LNHDA and SQIVND (reference sequence). CDR3 sequence: CASSIGSNNEQFF. Written as DNA, the CDR3 is TGTGCCAGTAGTATTGGTAGCAACAATGAGCAGTTCTTC.

This clone was observed a handful of times. The chain is built from TRBV5-1 and TRBJ2-2; perhaps TRBD1 as D (5 bases). The V gene lost 1 base and the J gene lost 3 bases, with 13 bases spanning the gap. From germline, CDR1 is SGHRS and CDR2 YFSETQ. The CDR3 sequence is 16 residues long. The CDR3 is CASSLKGPRDTGELFF. The CDR3 nucleotides are TGCGCCAGCAGCTTGAAGGGGCCCCGAGACACCGGGGAGCTGTTTTTT. The full variable domain, its missing parts supplied by reference TRBV5-1 and TRBJ2-2, is KAGVTQTPRYLIKTRGQQVTLSCSPISGHRSVSWYQQTPGQGLQFLFEYFSETQRNKGNFPGRFSGRQFSNSRSEMNVSTLELGDSALYLCASSLKGPRDTGELFFGEGSRLTVL.

The chain couples TRBV6-5 to TRBJ2-7, with 8 bases that match TRBD1. Trimming cost V 7 bases and J 3 bases; bases outside gene matches: 5. Germline V lookup: CDR1 MNHEY, CDR2 SVGAGI. This CDR3 contains 13 residues. Here the CDR3 DNA reads TGTGCCAGCACCGGACAGGGACTCTACGAGCAGTACTTC. Protein sequence: CASTGQGLYEQYF.

The V call is TRBV24-1, the J call TRBJ2-3, with a tentative D call TRBD2 (5 bases). The V end was cut by 2 bases, the J end by 4 bases, with 12 bases between. Per germline, CDR1 KGHDR and CDR2 SFDVKD. The length of the CDR3 is 15 residues. The CDR3 DNA sequence: TGTGCCACCAGTGATTCCCAGGAGGCTGCAGATACGCAGTATTTT. Translation: CATSDSQEAADTQYF.